Sequencing of this T cell receptor beta chain was carried out in a study of control samples from healthy donors and cancer patients. Germline V gene data show CDR1 as SGHRS and CDR2 as YFSETQ. Deletions cut 0 bases from V and 3 bases from J, with 17 bases between. CDR3 length equals 17 residues. Some clones are missing from TCRdb's copy, which holds only in-frame ones; the method was immunoSEQ multiplex PCR. There are roughly 100,000 clones in the sample; 80% to 95% occur only once, and over 0.85% lies in the top ten. This clone was found once. The chain uses TRBV5-1 and TRBJ2-3; a weak D match, TRBD2 (5 bases). Input material: blood. The origin of this receptor is a woman aged 30 to 39 in good health. The CDR3 protein is CASSLEAFSQRTDTQYF. DNA of the CDR3: TGCGCCAGCAGCTTGGAGGCCTTTAGCCAGCGGACAGATACGCAGTATTTT.